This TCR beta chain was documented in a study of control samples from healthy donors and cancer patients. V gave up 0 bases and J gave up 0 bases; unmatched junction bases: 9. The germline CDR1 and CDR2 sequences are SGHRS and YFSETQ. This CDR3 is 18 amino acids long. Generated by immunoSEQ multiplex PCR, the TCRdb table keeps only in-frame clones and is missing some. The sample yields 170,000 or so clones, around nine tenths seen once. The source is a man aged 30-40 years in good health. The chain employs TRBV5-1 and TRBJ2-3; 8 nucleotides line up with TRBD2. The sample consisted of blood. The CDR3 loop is CASSLALAGLASTDTQYF. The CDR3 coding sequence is TGCGCCAGCAGCTTGGCGCTAGCGGGCCTTGCGAGCACAGATACGCAGTATTTT.